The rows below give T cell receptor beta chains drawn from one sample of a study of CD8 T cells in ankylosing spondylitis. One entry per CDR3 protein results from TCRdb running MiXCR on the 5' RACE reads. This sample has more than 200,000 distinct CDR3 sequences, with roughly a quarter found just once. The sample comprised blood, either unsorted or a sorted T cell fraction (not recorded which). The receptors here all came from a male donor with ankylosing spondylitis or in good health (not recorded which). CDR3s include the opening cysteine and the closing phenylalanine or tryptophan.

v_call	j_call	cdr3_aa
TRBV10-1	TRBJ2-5	CASSESSVEETQYF
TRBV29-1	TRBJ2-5	CSVAPRFQETQYF
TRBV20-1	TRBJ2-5	CSAITGLNQETQYF
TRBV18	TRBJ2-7	CASSREGRISKEQYF
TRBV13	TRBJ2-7	CASSSPWVSGGSEQYF
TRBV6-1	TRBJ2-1	CASSDEAGQGADNEQFF
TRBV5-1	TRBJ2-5	CASSWNEETQYF
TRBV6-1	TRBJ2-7	CASTPLPKFYEQYF
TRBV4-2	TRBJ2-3	CASSQAMGTSVRDTQYF
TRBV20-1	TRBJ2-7	CSARPGTGDEQYF
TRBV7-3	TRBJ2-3	CASSLRGGNTDTQYF
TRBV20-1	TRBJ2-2	CSATGPRPGELFF
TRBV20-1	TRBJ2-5	CSASGAYQETQYF
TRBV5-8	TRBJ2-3	CASTPRTESTDTQYF
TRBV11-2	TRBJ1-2	CASSPPWDIWNYGYTF